Below are 4 T cell receptor beta chains sequenced from a single sample in a study of T cell changes during pregnancy in multiple sclerosis. Measured with immunoSEQ multiplex PCR; TCRdb has only the in-frame clones, and not every one. The sample has 20,000 to 25,000 clones, roughly 93% seen once. The sample here was CD8+ T cells from peripheral blood mononuclear cells, taken in the third trimester of pregnancy. Receptors originate from a female donor with multiple sclerosis, enrolled in a pregnancy study.

This clone was counted once. This chain links TRBV6-1 with TRBJ2-7; tentatively, D is TRBD2 (7 bases). The V gene's germline CDR1 is MNHNS and CDR2 SASEGT. CDR3 length: 14 residues. Deletions cut 10 bases from V and 8 bases from J, with 24 bases between. CDR3: CAIQSGEGVSQQYF. CDR3 DNA sequence: TGTGCCATCCAAAGTGGGGAGGGGGTTTCTCAGCAGTACTTC.

The chain uses TRBV9 and TRBJ2-5; TRBD2 is a possible D gene (5 bases). CDR1 is SGDLS and CDR2 is YYNGEE in the germline V gene. The CDR3 covers 14 residues. The V end was cut by 4 bases, the J end by 4 bases, with 14 bases between. The CDR3 DNA reads TGTGCCAGCAGCCCGGAAGGAGGCCGAGAGACCCAGTACTTC. It translates to CASSPEGGRETQYF.

J is TRBJ2-1 and V is TRBV4-3; 8 bases are a match to TRBD1. V was pared by 4 bases and J by 9 bases, with 5 bases of the junction left unmatched. Germline lookup yields CDR1 LGHNA and CDR2 YSLEER. The CDR3 contains 13 residues. The CDR3 is CASSPTGGAEQFF. In DNA form, the CDR3 reads TGCGCCAGCAGCCCTACAGGGGGTGCTGAGCAGTTCTTC.

This rearrangement joins TRBV6-4 to TRBJ2-2, with TRBD2 as a possible D gene (6 bases). The ends were cut back, 6 bases at V and 3 bases at J, with 11 bases in the middle. The CDR3 covers 14 residues. In germline, CDR1 is MRHNA, CDR2 SNTAGT. CDR3 DNA sequence: TGTGCCAGCAGGGAGGGCAGCCACACCGGGGAGCTGTTTTTT. This encodes CASREGSHTGELFF.